The following is a T cell receptor (beta chain) sequence with its context. Its antigen remains unidentified. The CDR3 is 14 amino acids. The germline CDR1 and CDR2 sequences are SGHTA and FQGNSA. The V end lost 5 bases, the J end lost 9 bases, and 17 bases lay between the germline ends. The record originates from a study of T cells after yellow fever vaccination. Turning to the study itself: Preparation used SMART-Seq v4 Ultra Low Input for the low-cell-number fractions.

Template-switching 5'RACE yielded the TCR cDNA; a universal primer site and UMIs were added in the process. TCRdb independently ran MiXCR on the 5' RACE reads; one entry per CDR3 protein. The repertoire consists of under 700,000 distinct CDR3 sequences, with 17% occurring once and the leading ten covering 17%. Study-level points and caveats: Post-booster reappearance was seen for most primary-vaccination clones (around 96% CD4, around 88% CD8).

The receptor comes from a man aged 18-30 years who received the YFV17D yellow fever vaccine. V is TRBV7-2 and J is TRBJ2-1; tentatively, D is TRBD2 (5 bases). The sample here was PBMCs, taken 5 days after the first yellow fever vaccination. CDR3 protein: CASSPDGVRGEQFF. In nucleotides, the CDR3 is TGTGCCAGCAGCCCAGACGGGGTACGAGGTGAGCAGTTCTTC.